Each of the 32 T cell receptor beta chains below was sequenced from the same sample in a study of response to subunit inactivated influenza vaccine. Each CDR3 protein gets one entry after TCRdb re-called the RT-PCR reads with MiXCR. The sample lists around 490,000 distinct CDR3 sequences, about 8% occurring once. The sample in question was PBMCs from blood, obtained less than 30 months after vaccination. Receptors were obtained from a man between 50 and 69 years old who received an inactivated influenza vaccine.

This clonotype was counted a few times. V usage is TRBV4-3 and J usage is TRBJ2-1; a possible D gene is TRBD1 (5 bases). Germline lookup yields CDR1 LGHNA and CDR2 YSLEER. This CDR3 has 14 amino acids. V lost 5 bases and J 12 bases, leaving 20 bases between the germline ends. CDR3 bases: TGCGCCAGCAGCTCTTTTAAGGGGTGGGGATGGCAGTTCTTC. It is translated as CASSSFKGWGWQFF.

This rearrangement joins TRBV7-3 to TRBJ1-5, with no clear D. The germline V and J ends were trimmed by 4 bases and 11 bases, with 12 bases remaining between them. CDR3 length equals 12 residues. Germline V lookup: CDR1 SGHTA, CDR2 FQGTGA. CDR3 region: CASSSCPLAQHF. The CDR3 nucleotides are TGTGCCAGCAGCTCCTGTCCCTTAGCCCAGCATTTT. Full variable domain (missing parts from reference TRBV7-3 and TRBJ1-5): GAGVSQTPSNKVTEKGKYVELRCDPISGHTALYWYRQSLGQGPEFLIYFQGTGAADDSGLPNDRFFAVRPEGSVSTLKIQRTERGDSAVYLCASSSCPLAQHFGDGTRLSIL.

The chain couples TRBV20-1 to TRBJ2-7; no clear D gene. The CDR3 has 14 amino acids. Between the trimmed V and J ends, which lost 5 bases and 2 bases, there was a span of 16 bases. CDR1 and CDR2 (germline): DFQATT, SNEGSKA (reference sequence). The CDR3 nucleotides read TGCAGTGCTGCTAGAACCCCCAACGCCTACGAGCAGTACTTC. It translates to CSAARTPNAYEQYF.

This clonotype has a count of ten or more. J is TRBJ1-4 and V is TRBV29-1; no reliable D call. Germline V gives CDR1 SQVTM, CDR2 ANQGSEA. The CDR3 is 14 amino acids. V lost 0 bases and J 0 bases, leaving 5 bases between the germline ends. The CDR3 region has the DNA TGCAGCGTTGAAGATCGGTCAACTAATGAAAAACTGTTTTTT. This codes for CSVEDRSTNEKLFF.

There are many counts of this clonotype. The chain uses TRBV4-2 and TRBJ2-4; D gene unclear. Looked up from germline, CDR1 is LGHNA and CDR2 is YNFKEQ. This CDR3 contains 17 residues. Between the trimmed V and J ends, which lost 4 bases and 1 base, there was a span of 17 bases. The CDR3 region is CASSPDGDMGAKNIQYF. The CDR3 DNA reads as TGTGCCAGCAGCCCCGACGGAGACATGGGGGCCAAAAACATTCAGTACTTC.

The V gene is TRBV29-1, the J gene TRBJ2-7, with TRBD2 identical over 12 bases. V lost 1 base to trimming and J lost 6 bases; unmatched junction nucleotides: 4. The CDR3 runs to 14 residues. From germline, CDR1 is SQVTM and CDR2 ANQGSEA. The CDR3 DNA is TGCAGCGTTGAAGGACTAGCGGGGGTGGGCGAGCAGTACTTC. Protein product: CSVEGLAGVGEQYF.

J is TRBJ1-2 and V is TRBV28; 10 bases agree with TRBD1. With V trimmed by 5 bases and J by 5 bases, 11 bases remained unmatched. The CDR3 is made up of 16 amino acids. The germline V gene encodes CDR1 MDHEN and CDR2 SYDVKM. CDR3 residues: CASSEETGGAWYGYTF. DNA for the CDR3: TGTGCCAGCAGTGAGGAGACAGGGGGCGCGTGGTATGGCTACACCTTC.

This clonotype was seen more than once but under ten times. The chain carries TRBV9 and TRBJ2-3, with 15 bases fitting TRBD2. Germline CDR1 is SGDLS and CDR2 is YYNGEE. The CDR3 length is 17 residues. V gave up 4 bases and J gave up 0 bases; unmatched junction bases: 3. CDR3 in amino acids: CASSLGTSGRSTDTQYF. The CDR3 coding sequence is TGTGCCAGCAGCCTCGGGACTAGCGGGAGGAGCACAGATACGCAGTATTTT.

This clonotype showed up just a few times. The V gene is TRBV12-3 or TRBV12-4, the J gene TRBJ2-7; the match to TRBD2 covers 11 bases. The CDR3 sequence is 15 residues long. The trim removed 7 bases at V and 5 bases at J, leaving 10 bases unmatched. The CDR3 DNA reads TGTGCCAGCAAGGGACTAGCGGAATTATTCGACGAGCAGTACTTC. Translating it yields CASKGLAELFDEQYF.

This clonotype was observed a few times. V gene TRBV15 combines with J gene TRBJ2-5; D not certain. This CDR3 is built from 16 residues. Trimming left V 3 bases short and J 2 bases short, with 16 bases between. Germline CDR1 and CDR2: LNHNV and YYDKDF (reference sequence). DNA for the CDR3: TGTGCCACCAGCAGGGGGTCGAGTCGTCCACAAGAGACCCAGTACTTC. It specifies CATSRGSSRPQETQYF.

The chain employs TRBV12-3 or TRBV12-4 and TRBJ1-6, with 7 bases that match TRBD1. V was pared by 6 bases and J by 10 bases, with 12 bases of the junction left unmatched. This CDR3 spans 15 amino acids. CDR3 protein: CASRGPGGGNSPLHF. CDR3 nucleotides: TGTGCCAGCAGGGGACCGGGAGGGGGCAACTCACCCCTCCACTTT.

This clonotype was picked up many times. The genes are TRBV27 and TRBJ1-1, with D uncertain. Germline lookup yields CDR1 MNHEY and CDR2 SMNVEV (reference sequence). The CDR3 length is 11 residues. Trimming left V 8 bases short and J 3 bases short, with 7 bases between. CDR3 nucleotides: TGTGCCAGCCCGACGGACACTGAAGCTTTCTTT. The encoded protein is CASPTDTEAFF.

This clonotype was observed a handful of times. The gene calls are TRBV12-3 or TRBV12-4 and TRBJ2-3; D possibly corresponds to TRBD1 (5 bases). There are 14 residues in the CDR3. Trimming removed 3 bases from V and 4 bases from J, with 11 bases in between. As DNA, the CDR3 is TGTGCCAGCAGTTTTCAGGGAACCCCAGATACGCAGTATTTT. It encodes CASSFQGTPDTQYF.

In this sample, this clonotype turned up a few times. The chain combines TRBV6-2 or TRBV6-3 with TRBJ2-7; 9 nucleotides align to TRBD2. J was trimmed by 6 bases and V by 4 bases; bases with no gene match: 4. Germline V gene data show CDR1 as MNHEY and CDR2 as SVGEGT. CDR3 length equals 13 residues. The CDR3 loop is CASSSSLAGEQYF. The CDR3 DNA follows: TGTGCCAGCAGTTCCTCACTAGCGGGCGAGCAGTACTTC.

This clonotype was recorded many times. V usage is TRBV20-1 and J usage is TRBJ2-1, with 9 bases lining up with TRBD2. CDR1 is DFQATT, CDR2 SNEGSKA, per germline (reference sequence). The CDR3 has 14 amino acids. Losses at the gene ends were 0 bases for V and 12 bases for J; bases not matched to a gene: 9. The CDR3 spells CSARESSGNLGQFF. CDR3 DNA: TGCAGTGCTAGAGAGTCTAGCGGGAATTTGGGGCAGTTCTTC.

This clonotype has a count of ten or more. This chain links TRBV19 with TRBJ2-6; D call uncertain. The V gene lost 5 bases and the J gene lost 0 bases, with 5 bases spanning the gap. CDR3 length equals 14 residues. Looked up from germline, CDR1 is LNHDA and CDR2 is SQIVND (reference sequence). The CDR3 region is CASSAFSGANVLTF. The CDR3 DNA sequence: TGTGCCAGTAGTGCATTCTCTGGGGCCAACGTCCTGACTTTC.

This chain connects TRBV10-3 to TRBJ2-7, with TRBD1 matching over 7 bases. The length of the CDR3 is 13 residues. V lost 6 bases to trimming and J lost 2 bases; unmatched junction nucleotides: 4. Germline V gene lookup returns CDR1 ENHRY and CDR2 SYGVKD. The CDR3 protein is CAIRPTGAYEQYF. DNA of the CDR3: TGTGCCATCAGGCCAACAGGGGCCTACGAGCAGTACTTC.

This clonotype was seen ten or more times. The chain carries TRBV28 and TRBJ2-6, with TRBD1 identical over 7 bases. Germline V gene lookup returns CDR1 MDHEN and CDR2 SYDVKM. Trimming took 5 bases from V and 0 from J; bases not matched to a gene: 7. CDR3 length: 17 amino acids. The CDR3 DNA is TGTGCCAGCAGTCCCGGGACAGTAGACTCTGGGGCCAACGTCCTGACTTTC. Protein: CASSPGTVDSGANVLTF.

The gene calls are TRBV9 and TRBJ2-3; D might be TRBD2 (6 bases). The germline V gene has CDR1 SGDLS and CDR2 YYNGEE. The V gene lost 3 bases and the J gene lost 0 bases, with 11 bases spanning the gap. This CDR3 spans 15 amino acids. CDR3 nucleotides: TGTGCCAGCAGCGCCCTAGCGTCGAGCACAGATACGCAGTATTTT. Translating gives CASSALASSTDTQYF. The full variable domain, completed using reference TRBV9 and TRBJ2-3, is DSGVTQTPKHLITATGQRVTLRCSPRSGDLSVYWYQQSLDQGLQFLIQYYNGEERAKGNILERFSAQQFPDLHSELNLSSLELGDSALYFCASSALASSTDTQYFGPGTRLTVL.

This chain connects TRBV20-1 to TRBJ1-2; D unclear. Looked up from germline, CDR1 is DFQATT and CDR2 is SNEGSKA (reference sequence). The CDR3 has 13 amino acids. The V end was cut by 3 bases, the J end by 5 bases, with 13 bases between. The CDR3 nucleotides read TGCAGTGCTAGCCTACAGAGGTCTTATGGCTACACCTTC. Protein sequence: CSASLQRSYGYTF.

This clonotype has a handful of counts. V and J are TRBV5-5 and TRBJ1-2; TRBD1 agrees at 10 bases. Germline values: CDR1 SGHKS, CDR2 YYEKEE (reference sequence). The CDR3 is 15 amino acids. The ends lost 4 bases at V and 1 base at J; junction bases unmatched: 4. The chain's CDR3 is CASSLGTGDNYGYTF. The CDR3 DNA reads TGTGCCAGCAGCCTTGGGACAGGGGATAACTATGGCTACACCTTC.

This chain links TRBV14 with TRBJ2-7, with D unclear. CDR3 size: 16 residues. Germline V gene lookup returns CDR1 SGHDN and CDR2 FVKESK. With 2 bases removed from V and 3 bases from J, the gap between germline ends came to 17 bases. CDR3 DNA sequence: TGTGCCAGCAGCCAAAATACAAGGGCCCTATTCTACGAGCAGTACTTC. Translation: CASSQNTRALFYEQYF.

The V gene is TRBV6-2 or TRBV6-3, the J gene TRBJ2-7, with 7 bases lining up with TRBD1. After removal of 5 bases from V and 6 bases from J, the junction contained 10 bases not matched to a gene. Looked up from germline, CDR1 is MNHEY and CDR2 is SVGEGT. The CDR3 contains 14 residues. CDR3: CASSQRFPGGEQYF. The CDR3 DNA sequence: TGTGCCAGCAGTCAGAGGTTCCCAGGGGGCGAGCAGTACTTC.

This clonotype was counted at least ten times. The chain uses TRBV6-2 or TRBV6-3 and TRBJ1-2; TRBD1 is a possible D gene (6 bases). The CDR3 is 13 amino acids. The V end was cut by 6 bases, the J end by 2 bases, with 10 bases between. CDR1 MNHEY and CDR2 SVGEGT come from the germline V gene. The CDR3 loop reads CASSSGQNYGYTF. The CDR3 DNA reads as TGTGCCAGCAGCTCCGGACAGAACTATGGCTACACCTTC.

The rearrangement joins TRBV5-6 to TRBJ2-7, with D possibly being TRBD2 (6 bases). This CDR3 spans 13 amino acids. Trimming left V 5 bases short and J 6 bases short, with 15 bases between. The V gene's germline CDR1 is SGHDT and CDR2 YYEEEE. The CDR3 DNA follows: TGTGCCAGCAGTCCCGGGACTCCCTGCGAGCAGTACTTC. Protein product: CASSPGTPCEQYF. Full variable domain (remainder filled in from reference TRBV5-6 and TRBJ2-7): DAGVTQSPTHLIKTRGQQVTLRCSPKSGHDTVSWYQQALGQGPQFIFQYYEEEERQRGNFPDRFSGHQFPNYSSELNVNALLLGDSALYLCASSPGTPCEQYFGPGTRLTVT.

This clonotype was seen many times. V gene TRBV10-3 combines with J gene TRBJ2-5; 8 bases map to TRBD2. CDR1 ENHRY and CDR2 SYGVKD come from the germline V gene. V shed 5 bases, J shed 5 bases, and the junction held 10 bases outside the gene matches. The CDR3 runs to 15 residues. The DNA of the CDR3 is TGTGCCATCAGTAAGACCGGGACTAGAACGGAGACCCAGTACTTC. It codes for CAISKTGTRTETQYF.

The gene calls are TRBV27 and TRBJ1-1; the D gene is possibly TRBD1 (5 bases). The germline CDR1 and CDR2 sequences are MNHEY and SMNVEV (reference sequence). Trimming stripped 7 bases from V and 1 base from J, with 16 bases between. The length of the CDR3 is 15 residues. CDR3 DNA: TGTGCCAGCACTTTTACTTGGCAGGGGAACACTGAAGCTTTCTTT. It yields the protein CASTFTWQGNTEAFF.

This clonotype was seen only a few times. A clone one base away is much larger, so this may be a read error. V gene TRBV20-1 combines with J gene TRBJ1-4; 8 bases line up with TRBD1. The CDR3 covers 17 residues. Germline V gives CDR1 DFQATT, CDR2 SNEGSKA (reference sequence). CDR3: CCARDLGRGLDNEKLFF. The CDR3, as DNA: TGCTGTGCTAGAGATCTCGGCAGGGGGCTTGATAATGAAAAACTGTTTTTT.

The chain combines TRBV21-1 with TRBJ2-1; the D call in the table, TRBD1, was not verified against the DNA. TRBV21-1 is reported as a pseudogene. The CDR3 is 18 amino acids. CDR3 region: CASSKVYRVRYSYNEQFF. The CDR3, as DNA: TGTGCCAGCAGCAAAGTGTACAGGGTTAGATATTCCTACAATGAGCAGTTCTTC.

The chain carries TRBV4-2 and TRBJ2-5; TRBD2 agrees at 9 bases. The CDR3 extends over 16 amino acids. Germline trimming cut 1 base from V and 2 bases from J; bases unmatched to any gene: 5. CDR1 is LGHNA, CDR2 YNFKEQ, per germline. The CDR3 spells CASSQGASGAQETQYF. CDR3 sequence (DNA): TGTGCCAGCAGCCAAGGTGCTAGCGGGGCGCAAGAGACCCAGTACTTC.

This clonotype was observed a few times. V usage is TRBV10-3 and J usage is TRBJ2-2; the match to TRBD1 covers 7 bases. Germline CDR1 and CDR2: ENHRY and SYGVKD. This CDR3 spans 16 amino acids. The trim removed 6 bases at V and 2 bases at J, leaving 9 bases unmatched. Here the CDR3 reads CAISTPTGINTGELFF. In DNA, the CDR3 is TGTGCCATCAGCACCCCGACAGGGATAAACACCGGGGAGCTGTTTTTT.

This chain uses TRBV12-3 or TRBV12-4 with TRBJ2-3; maybe TRBD2 (6 bases). With 10 bases removed from V and 6 bases from J, the gap between germline ends came to 20 bases. This CDR3 is 14 amino acids long. CDR3 residues: CATCRSLGGDTQYF. For the CDR3, the DNA is TGTGCCACTTGCCGGTCCCTAGGAGGGGATACGCAGTATTTT.